Listed here is a single T cell receptor (beta chain). Here immunoSEQ multiplex PCR was the method, and the copy in TCRdb shows in-frame clones only, minus some. The sample yields roughly 90,000 clones, almost 95% seen once. This sample stems from a study of T cell changes during pregnancy in multiple sclerosis. The V end was cut by 5 bases, the J end by 5 bases, with 10 bases between. The length of the CDR3 is 12 residues. CDR1 and CDR2 (germline): LNHDA, SQIVND (reference sequence). V usage is TRBV19 and J usage is TRBJ2-7, with D possibly being TRBD1 (6 bases). Sequenced here: peripheral blood, sampled in the third trimester of pregnancy. This receptor was identified in a female donor with multiple sclerosis, enrolled in a pregnancy study. DNA for the CDR3: TGTGCCAGTAGTTATGGGACACACGAGCAGTACTTC. Protein sequence: CASSYGTHEQYF.